This is a list of T cell receptor beta chains from one sample in a study of cytomegalovirus exposure and HLA in healthy donors. Using immunoSEQ multiplex PCR, the repertoire was profiled, and TCRdb retains in-frame clones only, with some absent. This table lists about 130,000 clones. The source material was PBMCs. The receptor source for this set is a middle-aged woman in good health and CMV-seropositive. CDR3s include the opening cysteine and the closing phenylalanine or tryptophan. A D gene is named only where the DNA matches it firmly. Only part of the rows carry a size: once, few, many, or a class if the clone is expanded.

length,J,V,D,size,DNA,CDR3
14,TRBJ2-1,TRBV30,.,.,TGTGCCTTAAGGGCGGGCCTATCCTACAATGAGCAGTTCTTC,CALRAGLSYNEQFF
17,TRBJ2-6,TRBV9,TRBD1,.,TGTGCCAGCAGCCCGGACAGGGGGAGAGTTGGGGCCAACGTCCTGACTTTC,CASSPDRGRVGANVLTF
14,TRBJ1-5,TRBV10-3,.,.,TGTGCCATCAGTGAGTCAGGGAGGAATCAGCCCCAGCATTTT,CAISESGRNQPQHF
18,TRBJ1-4,TRBV4-2,.,.,TGTGCCAGCAGCCAAGACCTTGGTTCGGGTGCCGATAATGAAAAACTGTTTTTT,CASSQDLGSGADNEKLFF
13,TRBJ2-5,TRBV10-3,.,.,TGTGCCATCAGTACCGAGACTGATTTTGACCAGTACTTC,CAISTETDFDQYF
12,TRBJ2-7,TRBV19,.,.,TGTGCCAGTAGTCCCGACTTCTACGAGCAGTACTTC,CASSPDFYEQYF
15,TRBJ1-2,TRBV2,.,.,TGTGCCAGCAGCCATAAAGGGGAAAGCAACTATGGCTACACCTTC,CASSHKGESNYGYTF
14,TRBJ2-5,TRBV5-6,TRBD1,.,TGTGCCAGCAGCTTAACAGGGGCTCAAGAGACCCAGTACTTC,CASSLTGAQETQYF
14,TRBJ2-4,TRBV28,.,.,TGTGCCAGCAGTGAGGGGGGGAGCCAAAACATTCAGTACTTC,CASSEGGSQNIQYF
16,TRBJ1-5,TRBV19,.,.,TGTGCCAGTACCAAAATCAAGAGCACAGGGAATCAGCCCCAGCATTTT,CASTKIKSTGNQPQHF
16,TRBJ2-3,TRBV5-1,TRBD2,.,TGCGCCAGCAGTTCGGGACTAGCGAGGGGTACAGATACGCAGTATTTT,CASSSGLARGTDTQYF
16,TRBJ2-1,TRBV5-4,TRBD2,.,TGTGCCAGCAGCTTGGGGCTAGCGGGAGTGGGTAATGAGCAGTTCTTC,CASSLGLAGVGNEQFF
17,TRBJ2-2,TRBV27,.,.,TGTGCCAGCAGTTTCTTAGCGCCGATCGCGAACACCGGGGAGCTGTTTTTT,CASSFLAPIANTGELFF
13,TRBJ1-4,TRBV7-2,TRBD1,.,TGTGCCAGCAGCAGACAGGGAGGCGAAAAACTGTTTTTT,CASSRQGGEKLFF
12,TRBJ2-7,TRBV11-1,.,.,TGTGCCAGCAGCTTAAACTACGGCGAGCAGTACTTC,CASSLNYGEQYF
15,TRBJ2-7,TRBV10-3,.,.,TGTGCCATCAGCGAGTCTGTAATAGCGAACTACGAGCAGTACTTC,CAISESVIANYEQYF
12,TRBJ1-2,TRBV29-1,TRBD1,.,TGCAGCGCCGGGGGACAGAACTATGGCTACACCTTC,CSAGGQNYGYTF
15,TRBJ1-1,TRBV9,TRBD1,.,TGTGCCAGCAGCCCGGGACAGGGGAAGGACACTGAAGCTTTCTTT,CASSPGQGKDTEAFF
12,TRBJ2-3,TRBV2,TRBD1,.,TGTGCCACACAGGGGAGCACAGATACGCAGTATTTT,CATQGSTDTQYF
15,TRBJ2-7,TRBV5-4,TRBD2,.,TGTGCCAGCAGCTTGTTTAGCGGGAGACACAACGAGCAGTACTTC,CASSLFSGRHNEQYF
15,TRBJ2-1,TRBV30,TRBD2,.,TGTGCCTGGGATCTAGCGGGAGGAGCCTACAATGAGCAGTTCTTC,CAWDLAGGAYNEQFF
15,TRBJ2-7,TRBV2,.,.,TGTGCCAGCAGTGTATTCGGCGGGTCGGTTAGCGAGCAGTACTTC,CASSVFGGSVSEQYF
12,TRBJ1-1,TRBV6-1,.,.,TGTGCCAGCAGTGTAGGGGGCACTGAAGCTTTCTTT,CASSVGGTEAFF
15,TRBJ1-2,TRBV29-1,TRBD1,.,TGCAGCGTTGAAGATCTTCGGGGGACAGGGGAAGGCTACACCTTC,CSVEDLRGTGEGYTF
14,TRBJ2-7,TRBV18,TRBD1,.,TGTGCCAGCTCAACGGGACAGGGGTCCTACGAGCAGTACTTC,CASSTGQGSYEQYF
14,TRBJ2-7,TRBV7-3,.,.,TGTGCCAGCAGCAAGGCGGGACAGTGGGACGAGCAGTACTTC,CASSKAGQWDEQYF
12,TRBJ2-7,TRBV28,.,.,TGTGCCAGCAGAAGACAGACAGTCAGGCAGTACTTC,CASRRQTVRQYF
15,TRBJ2-7,TRBV11-2,TRBD1,.,TGTGCCAGCAGCCCGAGACAGGGGGCTAATCTTGAGCAGTACTTC,CASSPRQGANLEQYF
15,TRBJ2-2,TRBV14,TRBD1,.,TGTGCCAGCAGCCTCCGACAGGGGCACACCGGGGAGCTGTTTTTT,CASSLRQGHTGELFF
14,TRBJ1-1,TRBV7-9,.,.,TGTGCCAGCAGCCCCGACAAACGGCACACTGAAGCTTTCTTT,CASSPDKRHTEAFF
15,TRBJ2-7,TRBV4-1,.,.,TGCGCCAGCAGCCTTGGCCCTTTGGGGAGCTACGAGCAGTACTTC,CASSLGPLGSYEQYF
14,TRBJ2-3,TRBV9,.,.,TGTGCCAGCAGCGTAGATTCCTCCACAGATACGCAGTATTTT,CASSVDSSTDTQYF
15,TRBJ2-3,TRBV28,TRBD2,.,TGTGCCAGCAGTCGGCCGGGACTAGCGGGAGAAACGCAGTATTTT,CASSRPGLAGETQYF
15,TRBJ2-1,TRBV2,TRBD2,.,TGTGCCAGCAGGGTCTTAGCGGGGGGCGGTTCCGAGCAGTTCTTC,CASRVLAGGGSEQFF
15,TRBJ2-1,TRBV30,.,.,TGTGCCTGGAGTGTACTCGGCGGAGCCTACAATGAGCAGTTCTTC,CAWSVLGGAYNEQFF
15,TRBJ1-3,TRBV18,.,medium-sized,TGTGCCAGCTCACCTCCGGTCCAGGGGCGAAACACCATATATTTT,CASSPPVQGRNTIYF
13,TRBJ2-2,TRBV14,.,.,TGTGCCAGTGGGGACACCAACACCGGGGAGCTGTTTTTT,CASGDTNTGELFF
14,TRBJ1-2,TRBV7-9,.,.,TGTGCCAGCAGCTTAGTCCAGACTAACTATGGCTACACCTTC,CASSLVQTNYGYTF
13,TRBJ2-7,TRBV7-2,.,.,TGTGCCAGCAGCCCCAGACAGTCTTACGAGCAGTACTTC,CASSPRQSYEQYF
12,TRBJ1-2,TRBV7-9,.,.,TGTGCCAGCAGCTCGGGTGGCTATGGCTACACCTTC,CASSSGGYGYTF
14,TRBJ1-6,TRBV28,.,.,TGTGCCAGCAGGGTCTCTGGGGCTAATTCACCCCTCCACTTT,CASRVSGANSPLHF
11,TRBJ2-5,TRBV20-1,.,.,TGCAGTGCTAGGTCGCTACAGACCCAGTACTTC,CSARSLQTQYF
13,TRBJ2-7,TRBV11-2,.,.,TGTGCCAGCAGGCCCTACAGGGTTGACGAGCAGTACTTC,CASRPYRVDEQYF
15,TRBJ2-1,TRBV6-5,.,.,TGTGCCAGCAGTTACTCTGCGGCCACCTACAATGAGCAGTTCTTC,CASSYSAATYNEQFF
13,TRBJ2-3,TRBV4-1,.,.,TGCGCCAGCGCTCTGGAGACCACAGATACGCAGTATTTT,CASALETTDTQYF
16,TRBJ2-6,TRBV4-2,.,.,TGTGCCAGCAGCCAAGGAAGGGGCGCCGGGGCCAACGTCCTGACTTTC,CASSQGRGAGANVLTF
16,TRBJ2-3,TRBV5-1,TRBD1,.,TGCGCCAGCAGCCCGTCCCGGGACAGCTTTACAGATACGCAGTATTTT,CASSPSRDSFTDTQYF
14,TRBJ2-3,TRBV10-3,.,.,TGTGCCATCACCTTTGACAGCCACACAGATACGCAGTATTTT,CAITFDSHTDTQYF
15,TRBJ2-7,TRBV6-6,TRBD1,.,TGTGCCAGCAGTTACCCTCGGCGACAGGGGAGCGAGCAGTACTTC,CASSYPRRQGSEQYF
12,TRBJ1-2,TRBV5-8,.,.,TGTGCCAGCAGCGGGACACTTTATGGCTACACCTTC,CASSGTLYGYTF